This TCR beta chain derives from a study of blood T cell repertoires in COVID-19. Looking at the study overall: Acute and convalescent COVID-19 samples came from the United States, Italy and Spain. Nucleic acid was either cDNA or gDNA, and it came from T cells, B-cell-depleted T cells, or PBMCs.

In its sample, this clone was seen a few times. Deletions cut 5 bases from V and 0 bases from J, with 11 bases between. The CDR3 runs to 15 residues. The germline V gene has CDR1 MDHEN and CDR2 SYDVKM. In the original analysis: Amplification of reference gene primers was used by the study to estimate nucleated cell counts. Libraries were prepared by immunoSEQ multiplex PCR; TCRdb keeps only in-frame clonotypes and omits some of them. That table supplies the V and J calls and clone size; D and trimming were determined from the DNA. The table has roughly 140,000 clones, more than 60% seen once; the top ten hold less than 2.5%.

The chain has TRBV28 and TRBJ1-3, with unresolved D. This sequence was found in a woman in her sixties with acute or convalescent COVID-19. The sequenced material came from peripheral blood. The CDR3 sequence: CASSHPRRSGNTIYF. The CDR3 region has the DNA TGTGCCAGCAGTCACCCTAGGCGCTCTGGAAACACCATATATTTT.